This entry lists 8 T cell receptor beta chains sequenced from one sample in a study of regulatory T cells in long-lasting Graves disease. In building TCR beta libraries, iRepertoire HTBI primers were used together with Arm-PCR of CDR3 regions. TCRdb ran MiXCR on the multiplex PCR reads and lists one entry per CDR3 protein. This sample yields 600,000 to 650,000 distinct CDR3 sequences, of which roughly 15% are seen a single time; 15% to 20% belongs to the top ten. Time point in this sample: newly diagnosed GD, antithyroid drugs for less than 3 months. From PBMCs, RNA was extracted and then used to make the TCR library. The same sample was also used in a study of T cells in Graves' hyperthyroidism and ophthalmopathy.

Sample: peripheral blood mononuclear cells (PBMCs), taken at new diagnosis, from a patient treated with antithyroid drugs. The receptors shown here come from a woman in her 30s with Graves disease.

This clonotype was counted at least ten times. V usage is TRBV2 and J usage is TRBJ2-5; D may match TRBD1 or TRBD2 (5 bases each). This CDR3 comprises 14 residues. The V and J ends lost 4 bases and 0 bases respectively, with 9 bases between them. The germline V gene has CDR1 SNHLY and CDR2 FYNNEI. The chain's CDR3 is CASSGGTYQETQYF. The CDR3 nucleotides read TGTGCCAGCAGTGGGGGGACGTACCAAGAGACCCAGTACTTC. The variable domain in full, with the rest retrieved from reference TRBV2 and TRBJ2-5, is EPEVTQTPSHQVTQMGQEVILRCVPISNHLYFYWYRQILGQKVEFLVSFYNNEISEKSEIFDDQFSVERPDGSNFTLKIRSTKLEDSAMYFCASSGGTYQETQYFGPGTRLLVL.

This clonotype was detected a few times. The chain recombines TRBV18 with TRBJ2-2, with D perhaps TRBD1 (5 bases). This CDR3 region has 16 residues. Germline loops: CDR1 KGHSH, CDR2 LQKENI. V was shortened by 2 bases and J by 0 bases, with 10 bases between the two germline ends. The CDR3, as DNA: TGTGCCAGCTCACCAACCCCGACAGCGAACACCGGGGAGCTGTTTTTT. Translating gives CASSPTPTANTGELFF.

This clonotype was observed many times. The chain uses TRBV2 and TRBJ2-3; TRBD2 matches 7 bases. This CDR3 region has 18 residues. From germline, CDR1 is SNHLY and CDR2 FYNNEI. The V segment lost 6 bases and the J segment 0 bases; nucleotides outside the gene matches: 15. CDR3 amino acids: CASREGLMTSPSTDTQYF. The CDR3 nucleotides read TGTGCCAGCAGGGAGGGGCTTATGACTAGCCCTAGCACAGATACGCAGTATTTT.

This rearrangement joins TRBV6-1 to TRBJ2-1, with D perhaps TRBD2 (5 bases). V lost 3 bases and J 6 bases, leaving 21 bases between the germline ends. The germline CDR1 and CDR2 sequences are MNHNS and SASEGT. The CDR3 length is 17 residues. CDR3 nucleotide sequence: TGTGCCAGCAGTGATAAGGGTGGGAGAGAAAACTCCAATGAGCAGTTCTTC. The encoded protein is CASSDKGGRENSNEQFF.

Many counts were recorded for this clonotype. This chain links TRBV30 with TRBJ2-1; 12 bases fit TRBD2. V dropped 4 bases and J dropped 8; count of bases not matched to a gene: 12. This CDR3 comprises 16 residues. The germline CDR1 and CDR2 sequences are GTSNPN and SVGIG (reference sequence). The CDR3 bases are TGTGCCTGGAAAAGGTTGTTGACTAGCGGGAGCGATGAGCAGTTCTTC. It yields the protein CAWKRLLTSGSDEQFF.

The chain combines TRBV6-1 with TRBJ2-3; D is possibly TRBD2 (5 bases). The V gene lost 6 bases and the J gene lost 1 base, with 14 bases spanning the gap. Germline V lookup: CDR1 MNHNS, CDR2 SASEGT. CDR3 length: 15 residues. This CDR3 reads CASSLDFAGTDTQYF. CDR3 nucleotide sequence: TGTGCCAGCAGCCTGGACTTCGCTGGCACAGATACGCAGTATTTT.

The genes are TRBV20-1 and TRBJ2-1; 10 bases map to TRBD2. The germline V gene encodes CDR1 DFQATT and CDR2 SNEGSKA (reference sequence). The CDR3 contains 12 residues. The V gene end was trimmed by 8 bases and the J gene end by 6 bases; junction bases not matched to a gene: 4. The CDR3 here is CSILAGRNEQFF. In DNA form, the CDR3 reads TGCAGTATACTAGCGGGGCGCAATGAGCAGTTCTTC.

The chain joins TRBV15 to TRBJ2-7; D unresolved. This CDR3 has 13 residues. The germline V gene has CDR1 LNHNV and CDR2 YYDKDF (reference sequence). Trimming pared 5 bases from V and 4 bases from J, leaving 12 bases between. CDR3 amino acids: CATSPKVKYEQYF. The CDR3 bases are TGTGCCACCAGCCCCAAAGTCAAATACGAGCAGTACTTC.